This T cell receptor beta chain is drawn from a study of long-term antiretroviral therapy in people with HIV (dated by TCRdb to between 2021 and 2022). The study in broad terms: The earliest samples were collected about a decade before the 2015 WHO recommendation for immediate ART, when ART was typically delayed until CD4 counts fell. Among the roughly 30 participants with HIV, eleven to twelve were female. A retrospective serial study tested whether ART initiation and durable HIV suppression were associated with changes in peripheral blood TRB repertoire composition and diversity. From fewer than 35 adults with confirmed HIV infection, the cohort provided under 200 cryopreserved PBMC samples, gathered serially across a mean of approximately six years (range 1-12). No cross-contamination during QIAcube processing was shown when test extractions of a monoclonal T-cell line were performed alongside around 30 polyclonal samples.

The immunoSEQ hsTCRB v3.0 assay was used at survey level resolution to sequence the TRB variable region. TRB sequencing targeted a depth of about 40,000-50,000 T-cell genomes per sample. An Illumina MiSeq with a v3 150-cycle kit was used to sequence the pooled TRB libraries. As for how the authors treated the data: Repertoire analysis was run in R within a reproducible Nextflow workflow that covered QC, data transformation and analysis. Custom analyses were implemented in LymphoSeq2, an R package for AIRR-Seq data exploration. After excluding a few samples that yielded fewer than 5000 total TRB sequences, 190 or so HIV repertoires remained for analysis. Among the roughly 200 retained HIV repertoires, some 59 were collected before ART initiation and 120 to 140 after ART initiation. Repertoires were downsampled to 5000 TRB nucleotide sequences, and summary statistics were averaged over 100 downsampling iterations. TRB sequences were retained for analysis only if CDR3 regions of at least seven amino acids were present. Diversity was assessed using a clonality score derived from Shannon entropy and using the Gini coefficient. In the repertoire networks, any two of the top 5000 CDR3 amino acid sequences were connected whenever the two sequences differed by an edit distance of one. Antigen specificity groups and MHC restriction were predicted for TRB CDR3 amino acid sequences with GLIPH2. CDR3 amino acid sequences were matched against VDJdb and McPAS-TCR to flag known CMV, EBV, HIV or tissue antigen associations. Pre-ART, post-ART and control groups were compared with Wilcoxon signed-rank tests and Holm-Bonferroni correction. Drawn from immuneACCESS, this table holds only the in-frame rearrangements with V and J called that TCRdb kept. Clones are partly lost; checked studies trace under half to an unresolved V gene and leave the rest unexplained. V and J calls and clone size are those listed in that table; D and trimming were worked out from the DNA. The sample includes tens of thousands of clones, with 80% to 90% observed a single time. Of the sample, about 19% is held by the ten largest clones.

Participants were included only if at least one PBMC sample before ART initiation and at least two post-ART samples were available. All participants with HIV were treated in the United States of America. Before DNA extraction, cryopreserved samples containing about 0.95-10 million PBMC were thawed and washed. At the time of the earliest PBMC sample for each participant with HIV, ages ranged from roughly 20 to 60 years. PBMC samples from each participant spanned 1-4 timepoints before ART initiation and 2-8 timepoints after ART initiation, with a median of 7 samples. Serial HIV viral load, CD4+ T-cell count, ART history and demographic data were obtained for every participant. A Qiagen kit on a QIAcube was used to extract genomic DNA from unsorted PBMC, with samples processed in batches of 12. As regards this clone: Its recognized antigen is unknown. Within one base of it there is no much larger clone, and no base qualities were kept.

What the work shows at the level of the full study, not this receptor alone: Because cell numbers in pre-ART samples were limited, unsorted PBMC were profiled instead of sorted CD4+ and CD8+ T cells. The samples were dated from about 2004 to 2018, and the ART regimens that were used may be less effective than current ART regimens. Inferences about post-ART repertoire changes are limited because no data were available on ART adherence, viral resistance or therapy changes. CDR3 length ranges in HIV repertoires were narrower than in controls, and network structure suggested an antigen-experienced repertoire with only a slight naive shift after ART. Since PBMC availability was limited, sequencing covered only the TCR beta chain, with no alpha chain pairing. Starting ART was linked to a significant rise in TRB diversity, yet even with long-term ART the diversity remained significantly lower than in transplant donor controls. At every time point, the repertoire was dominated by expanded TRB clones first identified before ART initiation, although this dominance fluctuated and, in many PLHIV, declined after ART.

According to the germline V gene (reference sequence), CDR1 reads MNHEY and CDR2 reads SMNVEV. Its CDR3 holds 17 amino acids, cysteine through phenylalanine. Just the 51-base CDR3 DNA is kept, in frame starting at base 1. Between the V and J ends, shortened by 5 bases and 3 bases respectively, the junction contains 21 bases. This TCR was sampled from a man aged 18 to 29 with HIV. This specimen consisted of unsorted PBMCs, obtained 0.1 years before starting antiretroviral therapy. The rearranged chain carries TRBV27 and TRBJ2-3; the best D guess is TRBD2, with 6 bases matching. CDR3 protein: CASSPLFVRERTDTQYF. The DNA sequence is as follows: TGTGCCAGCAGTCCACTTTTTGTCCGGGAGAGGACAGATACGCAGTATTTT.